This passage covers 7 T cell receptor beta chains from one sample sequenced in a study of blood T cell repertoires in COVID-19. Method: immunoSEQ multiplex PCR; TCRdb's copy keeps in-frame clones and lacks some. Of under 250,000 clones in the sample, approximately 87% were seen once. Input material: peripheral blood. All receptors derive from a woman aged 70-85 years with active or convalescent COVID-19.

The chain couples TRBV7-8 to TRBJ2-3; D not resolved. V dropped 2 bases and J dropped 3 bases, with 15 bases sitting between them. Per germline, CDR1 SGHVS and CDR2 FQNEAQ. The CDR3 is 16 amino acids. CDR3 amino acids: CASSLPYPQRTDTQYF. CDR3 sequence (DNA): TGTGCCAGCAGCTTACCGTACCCCCAGAGGACAGATACGCAGTATTTT.

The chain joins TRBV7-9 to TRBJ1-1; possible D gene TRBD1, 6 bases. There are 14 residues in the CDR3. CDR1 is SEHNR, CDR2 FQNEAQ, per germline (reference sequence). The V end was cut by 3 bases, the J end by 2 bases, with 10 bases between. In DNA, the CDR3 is TGTGCCAGCAGCTTGCACAGGGAAAACACTGAAGCTTTCTTT. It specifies CASSLHRENTEAFF.

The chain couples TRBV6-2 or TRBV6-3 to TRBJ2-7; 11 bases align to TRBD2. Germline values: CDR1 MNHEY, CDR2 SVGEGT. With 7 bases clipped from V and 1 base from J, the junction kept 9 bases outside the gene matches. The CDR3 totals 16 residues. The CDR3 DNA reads TGTGCCAGCACCCCCCTAGCGGGGGGCGTATCCTACGAGCAGTACTTC. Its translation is CASTPLAGGVSYEQYF.

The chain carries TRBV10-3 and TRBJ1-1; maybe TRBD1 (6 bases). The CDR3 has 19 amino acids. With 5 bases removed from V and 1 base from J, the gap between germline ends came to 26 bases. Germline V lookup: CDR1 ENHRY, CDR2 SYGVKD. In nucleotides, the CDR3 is TGTGCCATCAGTTTAGGGCCACTAGGGGTACAGGGACCGAACACTGAAGCTTTCTTT. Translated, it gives CAISLGPLGVQGPNTEAFF.

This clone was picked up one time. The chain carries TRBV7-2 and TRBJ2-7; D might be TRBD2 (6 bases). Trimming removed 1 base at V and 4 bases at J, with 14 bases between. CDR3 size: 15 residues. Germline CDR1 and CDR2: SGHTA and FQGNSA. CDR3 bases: TGTGCCAGCAGCTTAGTGATAGGAGGGCGGTACGAGCAGTACTTC. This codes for CASSLVIGGRYEQYF.

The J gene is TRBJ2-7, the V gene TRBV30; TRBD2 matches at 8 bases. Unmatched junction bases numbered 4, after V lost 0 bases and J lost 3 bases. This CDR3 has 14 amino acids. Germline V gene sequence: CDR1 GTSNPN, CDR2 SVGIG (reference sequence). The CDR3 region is CAWSVGGASYEQYF. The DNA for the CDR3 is TGTGCCTGGAGTGTCGGGGGGGCAAGCTACGAGCAGTACTTC.

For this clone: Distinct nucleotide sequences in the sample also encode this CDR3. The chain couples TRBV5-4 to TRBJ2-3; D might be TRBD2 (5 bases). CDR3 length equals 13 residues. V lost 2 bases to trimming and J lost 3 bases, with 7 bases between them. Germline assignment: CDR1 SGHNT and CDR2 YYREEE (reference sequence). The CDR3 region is CASSFRGTDTQYF. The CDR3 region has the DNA TGTGCCAGCAGCTTCCGAGGGACAGATACGCAGTATTTT. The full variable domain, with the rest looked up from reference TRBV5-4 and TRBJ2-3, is ETGVTQSPTHLIKTRGQQVTLRCSSQSGHNTVSWYQQALGQGPQFIFQYYREEENGRGNFPPRFSGLQFPNYSSELNVNALELDDSALYLCASSFRGTDTQYFGPGTRLTVL.